The entry below describes one T cell receptor (beta chain). This clone was observed a few times. Its antigen is still unknown. One base away there is no much larger clone; base qualities are not given. Preparation of the library involved the immunoSEQ multiplex PCR assay. For the multiplex PCR, a mixture combining 60 forward primers for TCR Vbeta segments and 13 reverse primers for TCR Jbeta segments was used. Amplification of the CDR3 region of rearranged TCR beta genes was performed with a multiplex PCR assay on genomic DNA. Amplified TCR beta libraries were sequenced as 87-base-pair reads on the Illumina HiSeq System. The authors processed their data as follows. In a later analysis, tens of millions of unique TCR beta chains were counted across the 500 to 700 repertoires, and roughly 10 million of these chains were shared by at least two donors. To remove PCR and sequencing errors, raw reads were error-corrected and collapsed into unique sequences using a nearest-neighbor algorithm that merged closely related sequences. Alignment of CDR3 sequences to IMGT reference sequences was used to assign V, D and J gene segments. For a sequence to be retained, a match of at least six nucleotides was required to both a V gene segment and a J gene segment. Rearrangements were classified as productive when the CDR3 lacked stop codons and remained in frame with V and J, and all other rearrangements were classified as non-productive. CDR3 was defined according to IMGT convention as the region running from the second conserved V-encoded cysteine to the conserved J-encoded phenylalanine. The earlier analysis of roughly 590 of the donors excluded sequences that lacked an unambiguous match to a single V gene segment. An earlier analysis of roughly 590 of the donors called V segments functional above 56.7% productive rearrangements and segregating when the between-donor standard deviation exceeded 5%. A statistical classification framework was built to diagnose cytomegalovirus status from the catalog of TCR beta chain sequences. A later analysis assigned V and J genes by comparing TCR nucleotide sequences with IMGT/GENE-DB human TR gene sequences. The TCRdist pipeline was used in a later analysis to assign CDR3 sequences and most-parsimonious VDJ recombination scenarios. In a later analysis, each TCR beta chain was defined by its CDR3 amino acid sequence together with its V-gene family, and reads without a unique V-gene family were excluded. As a way to deal with suspected cross-contamination and a sequencing artifact, a later analysis dropped hundreds of nucleotide sequences that were highly shared and had low generation probability. In a later analysis, a clonal expansion index for each public chain was calculated from normalized within-repertoire ranks of inferred template counts. A later analysis computed generation probabilities with a VDJ recombination model fitted to out-of-frame rearrangements, and checked the results against IGoR. A later analysis scored TCR-TCR, TCR-HLA and TCR-CMV co-occurrence with hypergeometric tests, applying a repertoire-size bias correction to TCR pairs. To estimate false discovery rates, a later analysis permuted the HLA or CMV assignments 20 times. In a later analysis, co-occurring TCRs were grouped with DBSCAN, and TCRdist sequence similarity was added when clustering was performed within HLA-allele-positive subsets. Repertoires with fewer than 30,000 or more than 120,000 public chains, plus five repertoires with anomalous nucleotide sharing, were excluded from co-occurrence clustering. Sourced from immuneACCESS, this table was stored by TCRdb with only in-frame sequences that have V and J called. A share of the clones is absent; for the studies checked, an unresolved V gene accounts for under half, and the remainder has no known explanation. V and J calls and clone size follow that table, whereas D and trimming were derived from the DNA. In all, the sample holds roughly 86,000 clones, and 50% to 80% of those were seen once. In total, the top ten clones hold under 4% of the sample.

These data belong to a study of cytomegalovirus exposure and HLA in healthy donors (dated by TCRdb to between 2016 and 2019). For the study in its entirety: An earlier analysis of some 500 of the donors reported 250 to 300 Gb of sequence data and approximately 110 million unique TCR beta sequences from 150 million to 200 million T cells. An early release covering just under 650 HLA-typed donors comprised approximately 300 gigabases of sequencing data and approximately 80 million unique TCR sequences. The genetic ancestry cluster associated with self-reported Caucasian donors included 81% of the roughly 360 genotyped donors. The study was designed to test whether signatures of past pathogen exposure could be identified by cataloging public T cell receptors. The study used immunosequencing to profile the T cell repertoires of several hundred subjects and linked those repertoires to cytomegalovirus serostatus. Along with the approximately 670-subject first cohort, a separate validation cohort of over 90 different subjects was used. To predict cytomegalovirus infection status, the study brought together high-throughput TCR immunosequencing, statistical association of individual TCRs with disease status, and machine learning. To study patterns of TCR occurrence, a later analysis re-analyzed previously published TCR beta repertoires from several hundred donors and added high-resolution HLA genotyping. Rather than drawing on any new phenotypic data, the later analysis identified candidate immune exposures from TCR beta sequences and the way those sequences occurred across donors. In an earlier analysis of 587 of the donors, high-throughput TCR beta sequencing was used to judge whether each TCR beta V gene segment behaved as functional or pseudogenic. Donor age, sex, ethnicity and CMV serostatus were compiled together with the repertoire data. A later genetic analysis took genome-wide SNP genotypes for about 55% of the roughly 700 donors and used that subset as a discovery cohort. Every repertoire in the discovery cohort had been generated on one and the same sequencing platform. HLA typing included class I and class II loci at four-digit resolution. Typing coverage differed by locus: A, B, C, DRB1 and DQB1 were typed in roughly 620-630 donors, DQA1 in around 500, DPA1 in 600 to 610, and DPB1 in 450 to 490. Because of strong linkage in the cohort, roughly 5 DR-DQ haplotypes were treated as single units for association and clustering. Among around 400 genotyped donors of the cohort, an average of approximately 230,000 unique TCR beta nucleotide sequences were sequenced per donor, roughly 18% of them non-productive.

Broader findings and caveats from the paper: In vitro tests confirmed that a few of the cytomegalovirus-associated TCR beta chains recognize cytomegalovirus antigens. The authors suggested that the approach could potentially be generalized to other disease states and immunological phenotypes. Because HLA typing was unavailable for some donors at each locus, only the typed subset was used in association tests. A later analysis found that most CMV-associated TCR beta chains appeared HLA-restricted, with HLA associations seemingly driven largely by CMV exposure. A cluster of highly shared sequence variants was judged likely to be a technical artifact of the sequencing pipeline. Compared with the roughly 600-donor mean, donors in an Asian-associated ancestry cluster had fewer N-insertions in productive TCRs, according to a later genetic analysis. The classifier was reported to diagnose cytomegalovirus status with high specificity and sensitivity in both the original cohort and the validation cohort. A further reported finding was that TCR beta sequences accurately predicted the HLA-A and HLA-B alleles for most subjects in the first cohort. Approximately 16 rarely observed V segments, including chromosome 9 orphons, were excluded from the earlier analysis of some 590 of the donors because counts were too low. A later analysis associated 16,951 TCR beta sequences with specific HLA alleles at a false discovery rate of 0.05. The study gave a list of under 200 TCR beta chains associated with cytomegalovirus. Immune exposure information for the cohort was limited to CMV serostatus. When HLA alleles, especially DR and DQ, strongly co-occurred, attributing TCR associations to individual alleles was difficult. Most TCR sequences were observed very rarely across donors, whereas some public TCRs were present in many individuals. In an earlier analysis of 587 of the donors, most TCR beta V segments appeared in productive rearrangements about 87% or about 30% of the time, broadly matching IMGT annotations. Some IMGT-functional V segments, including TRBV6-2 and TRBV6-3, could not be told apart with the 87-base-pair reads, so those segments were excluded. Several of the top co-occurrence clusters appeared to be linked to parvovirus B19, influenza, CMV and Epstein-Barr virus, according to a later analysis. Sequencing depth was assumed to be roughly uniform across donors in the presence/absence analyses, though that assumption may not hold. Correlated functional status among segregating V segments might reflect linkage disequilibrium, but an unknown experimental factor could not be ruled out. According to a later analysis, TCR association rates differed among HLA loci, with DRB1 alleles showing the most associated TCRs and HLA-C alleles showing the fewest. The cohort was sequenced for TCR beta chains only, and without alpha or paired-chain data the features that could be detected were limited. V-gene and J-gene trimming of TCR beta chains was associated with a missense DCLRE1C variant in a later genetic analysis, and the association was replicated in an independent cohort. In a later analysis, HLA-associated TCR beta chains showed more clonal expansion and lower generation probabilities than non-associated chains that were equally common.

The germline V gene yields SGHTA for CDR1 and FQGNSA for CDR2. CDR3 length: 18 amino acids, cysteine to phenylalanine. Only the CDR3 portion is preserved as DNA: 54 bases, with reading frame beginning at the first base. Trimmed from V: 2 bases; trimmed from J: 5 bases; junction bases lacking a gene match: 15. In total, 500 to 700 healthy bone marrow donors made up the cohort. Cohort members were all nominally healthy when sampled, although unrecorded immune exposures were likely present. The donor was CMV seronegative and was included in the group of 352 seronegative cohort members. Every donor gave a peripheral blood sample, and the peripheral blood mononuclear cells from that sample were used for TCR beta sequencing. The Qiagen DNeasy Blood Extraction Kit was used to extract genomic DNA from the blood cell samples.

The V gene is TRBV7-2 and the J gene is TRBJ1-2, and 9 junction bases match TRBD1. Sequenced sample: PBMCs. The receptor was derived from a man in his thirties or forties in good health and CMV-seronegative. CDR3 protein: CASSLNHYLGQGPYGYTF. The nucleotides are TGTGCCAGCAGCTTAAACCATTATTTGGGACAGGGACCTTATGGCTACACCTTC.